These 20 T cell receptor beta chains were all obtained from the same sample, sequenced in a study of T cells in Graves' hyperthyroidism and ophthalmopathy. Amplification of TCR beta CDR3 regions used RNA as the template. A set of HTBI primers served as the primers for a first-round RT-PCR of the TCR CDR3. TCRdb used MiXCR to reprocess the multiplex PCR reads, holding one entry per CDR3 protein. The sample has 500,000 to 650,000 distinct CDR3 sequences, about 15% seen once. Source material: blood. The receptors derive from a middle-aged woman with Graves' hyperthyroidism.

This clonotype was observed a few times. This rearrangement joins TRBV6-4 to TRBJ1-5; D is perhaps TRBD1 (6 bases). From germline, CDR1 is MRHNA and CDR2 SNTAGT. The length of the CDR3 is 16 residues. V shed 6 bases and J shed 6 bases, with 21 bases lying between them. Written as DNA, the CDR3 is TGTGCCAGCAGGTCCAACAGGGAAGTCGGGGGTCAGCCCCAGCATTTT. It encodes CASRSNREVGGQPQHF.

The chain couples TRBV12-3 or TRBV12-4 to TRBJ2-4; D possibly corresponds to TRBD1 (6 bases). CDR3 size: 16 residues. Trimming removed 3 bases from V and 3 bases from J, with 15 bases in between. For the CDR3, the DNA is TGTGCCAGCAGTTTTGCCGGGACACCGGACAAAAACATTCAGTACTTC. It encodes CASSFAGTPDKNIQYF.

CDR3 nucleotides: TGCAGCGTTGAACTGACGGCGAACACTGAAGCTTTCTTT. Its protein product is CSVELTANTEAFF. The rearrangement uses TRBV29-1 and TRBJ1-1; D remains ambiguous. Trimming left V 2 bases short and J 1 base short, with 8 bases between. This CDR3 region has 13 residues. The germline CDR1 and CDR2 sequences are SQVTM and ANQGSEA.

At least ten counts were recorded for this clonotype. The genes are TRBV7-9 and TRBJ2-1, with 10 bases aligning to TRBD2. After removal of 5 bases from V and 10 bases from J, the junction contained 14 bases not matched to a gene. CDR1 is SEHNR, CDR2 FQNEAQ, per germline (reference sequence). CDR3 length: 16 residues. CDR3: CASSTRTSGAAWEQFF. The CDR3, as DNA: TGTGCCAGCAGCACCCGGACTAGCGGAGCGGCCTGGGAGCAGTTCTTC.

This clonotype was seen only a few times. The DNA of the CDR3 is TGCAGTGCGCCGACAGGAGTCTACGAGCAGTACTTC. Translation: CSAPTGVYEQYF. The genes are TRBV20-1 and TRBJ2-7, with D possibly being TRBD1 (6 bases). V lost 6 bases, J lost 3 bases, and 12 bases lay in between. CDR1 is DFQATT, CDR2 SNEGSKA, per germline (reference sequence). The CDR3 runs to 12 residues.

The chain joins TRBV27 to TRBJ1-6; 7 bases match TRBD1. CDR1 MNHEY and CDR2 SMNVEV come from the germline V gene (reference sequence). J was trimmed by 7 bases and V by 2 bases; bases with no gene match: 5. This CDR3 is 15 amino acids long. This CDR3 reads CASSLGRGENSPLHF. CDR3 DNA: TGTGCCAGCAGTTTAGGCAGGGGGGAGAATTCACCCCTCCACTTT.

The chain uses TRBV5-6 and TRBJ2-7, with 7 bases lining up with TRBD2. Germline V lookup: CDR1 SGHDT, CDR2 YYEEEE. CDR3 length equals 15 residues. V lost 2 bases to trimming and J lost 5 bases; unmatched junction nucleotides: 10. This CDR3 reads CASSLVGTISDEQYF. The CDR3 region has the DNA TGTGCCAGCAGCTTAGTAGGGACTATCTCGGACGAGCAGTACTTC.

This clonotype was observed at least ten times. The chain employs TRBV28 and TRBJ1-1; D is perhaps TRBD1 (6 bases). The CDR3 contains 12 residues. Germline CDR1 reads MDHEN; CDR2 reads SYDVKM. V gave up 6 bases and J gave up 7 bases, with 12 bases separating them. This CDR3 is CASRLGTIEAFF. The CDR3 nucleotides read TGTGCCAGCAGACTGGGGACAATTGAAGCTTTCTTT.

The V and J genes are TRBV27 and TRBJ2-1; TRBD2 matches 12 bases. Germline lookup yields CDR1 MNHEY and CDR2 SMNVEV (reference sequence). The CDR3 totals 19 residues. The V gene end was trimmed by 8 bases and the J gene end by 2 bases; junction bases not matched to a gene: 16. Written as DNA, the CDR3 is TGTGCCAGCCCCCGTCGACTAGCGGGAGACGAAGGGGCCTACAATGAGCAGTTCTTC. Its translation: CASPRRLAGDEGAYNEQFF.

This clonotype was picked up a small number of times. This chain links TRBV12-3 or TRBV12-4 with TRBJ2-5; 10 bases are a match to TRBD2. V lost 5 bases, J lost 5 bases, and 14 bases stayed unmatched. CDR3 length: 17 amino acids. CDR3 sequence: CASSDPMLAGVEETQYF. The CDR3 region has the DNA TGTGCCAGCAGTGACCCAATGCTAGCGGGAGTGGAGGAGACCCAGTACTTC.

The V gene is TRBV12-3 or TRBV12-4, the J gene TRBJ2-1, with D perhaps matching TRBD2 (6 bases). This CDR3 is built from 13 residues. Between the trimmed V and J ends, which lost 2 bases and 5 bases, there was a span of 7 bases. CDR3: CASSLWRDNEQFF. The CDR3, as DNA: TGTGCCAGCAGTTTATGGAGGGACAATGAGCAGTTCTTC.

In this sample, this clonotype turned up a few times. V usage is TRBV5-1 and J usage is TRBJ2-1; 9 bases are a match to TRBD2. Germline V lookup: CDR1 SGHRS, CDR2 YFSETQ. The J segment lost 4 bases and the V segment lost 4 bases, leaving 12 bases of the junction unmatched. The length of the CDR3 is 17 residues. The CDR3 loop reads CASSKEVAGAAYNEQFF. CDR3 DNA sequence: TGCGCCAGCAGCAAAGAAGTAGCGGGAGCTGCTTACAATGAGCAGTTCTTC.

Worth noting for this clonotype: A much larger clone lies a single base off, so this may be a read error. The chain links TRBV6-1 to TRBJ1-5; tentative D call: TRBD1 (5 bases). This CDR3 comprises 14 residues. Trimming removed 6 bases at V and 4 bases at J, with 13 bases between. From germline, CDR1 is MNHNS and CDR2 SASEGT. CDR3 sequence (DNA): TGTGCCAGCAGATGTACAGGAATTAATCAGCCCCAGCATTTT. Its translation is CASRCTGINQPQHF.

This clonotype was seen ten or more times. The chain combines TRBV27 with TRBJ2-1, with 12 bases lining up with TRBD2. CDR3 length equals 15 residues. Germline values: CDR1 MNHEY, CDR2 SMNVEV (reference sequence). V was pared by 6 bases and J by 4 bases, with 4 bases of the junction left unmatched. CDR3 coding DNA: TGTGCCAGCAGCCAGGGGACTAGCGGGTACAATGAGCAGTTCTTC. As protein: CASSQGTSGYNEQFF.

Ten or more counts support this clonotype. V gene TRBV11-2 combines with J gene TRBJ2-3; 15 nucleotides line up with TRBD2. V shed 4 bases and J 6 bases; nucleotides not matched to a gene: 5. The CDR3 has 16 residues. Germline CDR1 is SGHAT and CDR2 is FQNNGV. The CDR3 coding sequence is TGTGCCAGCAGCTGGACTAGCGGGAGGGGCCGGGATACGCAGTATTTT. It encodes CASSWTSGRGRDTQYF.

Only a few counts were recorded for this clonotype. The chain has TRBV28 and TRBJ1-4, with D tentatively TRBD1 (6 bases). The V end was cut by 5 bases, the J end by 6 bases, with 13 bases between. Germline V gene sequence: CDR1 MDHEN, CDR2 SYDVKM. The CDR3 loop spans 14 amino acids. The CDR3 region is CASSPQGPYEKLFF. CDR3 sequence (DNA): TGTGCCAGCAGTCCCCAGGGGCCATATGAAAAACTGTTTTTT.

The genes are TRBV9 and TRBJ2-1; TRBD2 matches at 9 bases. The J segment lost 7 bases and the V segment lost 5 bases, leaving 13 bases of the junction unmatched. Germline CDR1 and CDR2: SGDLS and YYNGEE. The CDR3 length is 16 residues. The CDR3 here is CASSMMVASGMNEQFF. In nucleotides, the CDR3 is TGTGCCAGCAGTATGATGGTGGCTAGCGGGATGAATGAGCAGTTCTTC.

In this sample, this clonotype turned up many times. The V gene is TRBV7-2, the J gene TRBJ2-3, with 13 bases identical to TRBD2. CDR1 SGHTA and CDR2 FQGNSA come from the germline V gene. The CDR3 is made up of 16 amino acids. V lost 4 bases and J lost 4; bases outside the gene matches: 5. CDR3 protein: CASSSGLAGRADTQYF. The CDR3 bases are TGTGCCAGCAGCTCGGGACTAGCGGGACGGGCAGATACGCAGTATTTT.

This clonotype occurred many times. This chain joins TRBV28 and TRBJ2-7; perhaps TRBD1 as D (6 bases). The CDR3 consists of 16 residues. Germline CDR1 reads MDHEN; CDR2 reads SYDVKM. Trimming took off 5 bases at V and 2 bases at J, with 19 bases between the two ends. The CDR3 coding sequence is TGTGCCAGCAGTCGCCGCCCCCGGGACACCCCCTACGAGCAGTACTTC. It translates to CASSRRPRDTPYEQYF. The whole variable domain, filled in from reference TRBV28 and TRBJ2-7, reads DVKVTQSSRYLVKRTGEKVFLECVQDMDHENMFWYRQDPGLGLRLIYFSYDVKMKEKGDIPEGYSVSREKKERFSLILESASTNQTSMYLCASSRRPRDTPYEQYFGPGTRLTVT.

This clonotype was found many times. The rearrangement joins TRBV3-1 to TRBJ2-7; 10 nucleotides align to TRBD2. The CDR3 runs 17 residues. J was trimmed by 4 bases and V by 3 bases; bases with no gene match: 12. Germline V gives CDR1 LGHDT, CDR2 YNNKEL (reference sequence). The DNA for the CDR3 is TGTGCCAGCAGCCAGTCTAGCGGGAGATTCGGTTCGTACGAGCAGTACTTC. Translating it yields CASSQSSGRFGSYEQYF.